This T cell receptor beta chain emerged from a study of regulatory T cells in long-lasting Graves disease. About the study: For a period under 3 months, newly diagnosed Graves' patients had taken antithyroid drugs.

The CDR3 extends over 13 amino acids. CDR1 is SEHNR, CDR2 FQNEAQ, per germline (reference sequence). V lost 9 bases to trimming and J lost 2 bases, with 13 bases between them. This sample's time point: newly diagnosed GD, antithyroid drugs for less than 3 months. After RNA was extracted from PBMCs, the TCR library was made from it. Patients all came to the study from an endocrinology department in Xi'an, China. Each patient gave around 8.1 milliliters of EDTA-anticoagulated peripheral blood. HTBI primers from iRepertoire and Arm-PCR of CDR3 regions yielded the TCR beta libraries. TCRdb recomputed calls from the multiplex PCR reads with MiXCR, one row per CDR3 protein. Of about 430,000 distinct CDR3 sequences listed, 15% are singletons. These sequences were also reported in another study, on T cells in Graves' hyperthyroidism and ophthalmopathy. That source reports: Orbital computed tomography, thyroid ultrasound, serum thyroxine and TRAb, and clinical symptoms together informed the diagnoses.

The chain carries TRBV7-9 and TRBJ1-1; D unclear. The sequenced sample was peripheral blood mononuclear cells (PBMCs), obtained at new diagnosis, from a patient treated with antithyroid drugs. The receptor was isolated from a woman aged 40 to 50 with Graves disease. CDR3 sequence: CASLSWKNTEAFF. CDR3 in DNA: TGTGCCAGTCTTTCATGGAAAAACACTGAAGCTTTCTTT.